This is a list of T cell receptor beta chains from one sample in a study of cytomegalovirus exposure and HLA in healthy donors. Sequencing was performed with immunoSEQ multiplex PCR; in TCRdb, only in-frame clones are kept and a portion is missing. The table lists fewer than 250,000 clones. The sequenced sample was PBMCs. These receptors all stem from a woman in her 30s in good health and CMV-seropositive. Both conserved end residues are part of each CDR3. The D gene is left open where the match is weak.

>TRBV7-9|.|TRBJ1-2|13
CASSLDSRGGYTF
TGTGCCAGCAGCTTAGACAGCCGAGGGGGCTACACCTTC
>TRBV13|TRBD1|TRBJ1-4|15
CASTHRGRLWEKLFF
TGTGCCAGCACCCACAGGGGAAGGTTGTGGGAAAAACTGTTTTTT
>TRBV7-9|.|TRBJ1-2|14
CASSPVGGNYGYTF
TGTGCCAGCAGCCCTGTTGGGGGGAACTATGGCTACACCTTC
>TRBV18|TRBD1|TRBJ1-1|14
CASSPGQRNTEAFF
TGTGCCAGCTCTCCGGGACAGCGGAACACTGAAGCTTTCTTT
>TRBV18|TRBD1|TRBJ1-1|14
CASSPSTGGTEAFF
TGTGCCAGCTCACCTTCTACAGGGGGCACTGAAGCTTTCTTT
>TRBV5-8|.|TRBJ1-1|14
CASSFRGINTEAFF
TGTGCCAGCAGCTTTAGAGGGATTAACACTGAAGCTTTCTTT
>TRBV6-4|.|TRBJ2-7|15
CASSDPGKPVWEQYF
TGTGCCAGCAGTGACCCGGGGAAACCCGTCTGGGAGCAGTACTTC
>TRBV25-1|TRBD2|TRBJ2-5|12
CASRSGGETQYF
TGTGCCAGCCGTAGCGGGGGTGAGACCCAGTACTTC
>TRBV5-4|TRBD1|TRBJ2-5|14
CASSPGQGPETQYF
TGTGCCAGCAGCCCGGGACAGGGGCCAGAGACCCAGTACTTC
>TRBV5-4|TRBD1|TRBJ2-7|13
CASSWDRRYEQYF
TGTGCCAGCAGCTGGGACAGGCGCTACGAGCAGTACTTC
>TRBV6-6|TRBD2|TRBJ2-1|15
CASSRTSGGYNEQFF
TGTGCCAGCAGTCGGACTAGCGGGGGGTACAATGAGCAGTTCTTC
>TRBV6-6|TRBD1|TRBJ2-7|12
CASTGQGYEQYF
TGTGCCAGCACGGGACAGGGCTACGAGCAGTACTTC
>TRBV5-4|.|TRBJ1-1|14
CASSLEGSSTEAFF
TGTGCCAGCAGCTTGGAGGGGTCGTCGACTGAAGCTTTCTTT
>TRBV7-8|TRBD2|TRBJ2-5|14
CASSLTSGRETQYF
TGTGCCAGCAGCTTGACTAGCGGGAGAGAGACCCAGTACTTC
>TRBV10-3|TRBD1|TRBJ1-3|14
CAISGTGEGNTIYF
TGTGCCATCAGCGGGACAGGGGAAGGGAACACCATATATTTT
>TRBV6-5|.|TRBJ2-2|13
CATSGSTPGELFF
TGTGCCACCTCGGGGTCAACACCCGGGGAGCTGTTTTTT
>TRBV12-5|TRBD1|TRBJ1-1|18
CASGFLAGPGQGAKGAFF
TGTGCTAGTGGTTTCCTCGCCGGACCGGGACAGGGGGCGAAAGGAGCTTTCTTT
>TRBV30|.|TRBJ2-1|12
CAWSEPLHKKFF
TGTGCATGGAGCGAACCGCTCCACAAGAAGTTCTTC
>TRBV5-5|.|TRBJ2-2|13
CASSLEGAGELFF
TGTGCCAGCAGCTTGGAGGGGGCCGGGGAGCTGTTTTTT
>TRBV6-5|.|TRBJ1-1|11
CASSQDREAFF
TGTGCCAGCAGCCAAGACAGGGAAGCTTTCTTT
>TRBV5-6|TRBD1|TRBJ1-1|15
CASSKDRGVQTEAFF
TGTGCCAGCAGCAAGGACAGGGGAGTGCAAACTGAAGCTTTCTTT
>TRBV27|.|TRBJ2-7|14
CASVCRGANCEQYF
TGTGCCAGCGTCTGTCGGGGAGCTAATTGCGAGCAGTACTTC
>TRBV10-3|TRBD1|TRBJ1-1|17
CAISLKSGTGVNTEAFF
TGTGCCATCAGCCTTAAATCCGGGACAGGGGTTAACACTGAAGCTTTCTTT
>TRBV30|TRBD1|TRBJ2-7|13
CAWTGGFSYEQYF
TGTGCCTGGACAGGGGGTTTCTCCTACGAGCAGTACTTC
>TRBV6-5|.|TRBJ2-7|14
CASSWVGGGYEQYF
TGTGCCAGCAGTTGGGTCGGGGGAGGCTACGAGCAGTACTTC
>TRBV10-3|TRBD2|TRBJ2-3|15
CAISRLAGVTDTQYF
TGTGCCATCAGTAGACTAGCGGGAGTGACAGATACGCAGTATTTT
>TRBV9|.|TRBJ1-3|14
CASSVDNSPNTIYF
TGTGCCAGCAGCGTAGACAACAGCCCAAACACCATATATTTT
>TRBV5-1|.|TRBJ1-1|14
CASSALGVDTEAFF
TGCGCCAGCAGCGCTCTAGGGGTAGATACTGAAGCTTTCTTT
>TRBV7-9|.|TRBJ2-6|13
CASIHSGANVLTF
TGTGCCAGCATCCACTCTGGGGCCAACGTCCTGACTTTC
>TRBV7-9|TRBD2|TRBJ2-7|13
CASSPGGGYEQYF
TGTGCCAGCAGCCCGGGGGGGGGCTACGAGCAGTACTTC
>TRBV5-4|TRBD1|TRBJ1-1|17
CASSLAGGGAGFTEAFF
TGTGCCAGCAGCTTGGCCGGAGGGGGCGCCGGTTTCACTGAAGCTTTCTTT
>TRBV4-1|.|TRBJ1-3|16
CASSQVVVEGGNTIYF
TGCGCCAGCAGCCAAGTCGTCGTGGAGGGCGGAAACACCATATATTTT
>TRBV10-3|TRBD1|TRBJ2-1|16
CATGTGVASNPNEQFF
TGTGCCACCGGGACAGGGGTGGCTAGCAACCCCAATGAGCAGTTCTTC
>TRBV30|.|TRBJ1-3|15
CAWKRPRGAGNTIYF
TGTGCCTGGAAACGACCCAGGGGAGCTGGAAACACCATATATTTT
>TRBV6-1|.|TRBJ1-3|12
CASSFMGNTIYF
TGTGCCAGCAGTTTCATGGGAAACACCATATATTTT
>TRBV5-1|.|TRBJ1-3|14
CASSLGSSGNTIYF
TGCGCCAGCAGCTTGGGGAGCTCTGGAAACACCATATATTTT
>TRBV6-6|.|TRBJ2-7|14
CASSPSLSIYEQYF
TGTGCCAGCAGCCCCTCACTTAGCATCTACGAGCAGTACTTC
>TRBV7-9|.|TRBJ2-1|14
CASSLIAQINEQFF
TGTGCCAGCAGCTTAATAGCCCAGATCAATGAGCAGTTCTTC
>TRBV7-2|.|TRBJ1-2|15
CASSLGLRTNYGYTF
TGTGCCAGCAGCTTGGGACTGCGTACTAACTATGGCTACACCTTC
>TRBV5-1|.|TRBJ1-6|15
CASSLEGQGHSPLHF
TGCGCCAGCAGCTTGGAAGGCCAGGGGCATTCACCCCTCCACTTT
>TRBV19|.|TRBJ1-1|13
CASSTIRSRGTFF
TGTGCCAGTAGTACAATAAGGTCCAGAGGGACTTTCTTT
>TRBV30|.|TRBJ2-7|13
CAWQGLGSNEQYF
TGTGCCTGGCAGGGGCTGGGGTCGAACGAGCAGTACTTC
>TRBV19|.|TRBJ1-2|15
CASRHSTGGGYGYTF
TGTGCCAGTAGACACTCCACGGGAGGGGGATATGGCTACACCTTC
>TRBV5-4|.|TRBJ2-7|15
CASSLEFTGNYEQYF
TGTGCCAGCAGCTTGGAGTTCACAGGGAACTACGAGCAGTACTTC
>TRBV6-5|TRBD2|TRBJ2-1|14
CASTRGGIINEQFF
TGTGCCAGCACCCGCGGGGGGATAATTAATGAGCAGTTCTTC
>TRBV9|.|TRBJ1-2|15
CASSAQGLINYGYTF
TGTGCCAGCAGCGCCCAGGGCCTGATTAACTATGGCTACACCTTC
>TRBV7-2|.|TRBJ2-7|15
CASSLAYRASYEQYF
TGTGCCAGCAGCTTAGCCTACAGGGCGAGCTACGAGCAGTACTTC
>TRBV15|TRBD1|TRBJ2-3|21
CATSRDLEGDSFLASTDTQYF
TGTGCCACCAGCAGAGACCTCGAGGGGGACAGCTTCTTAGCTAGCACAGATACGCAGTATTTT
>TRBV19|.|TRBJ2-1|15
CASSIVLGLGDEQFF
TGTGCCAGTAGTATAGTACTAGGTCTCGGGGATGAGCAGTTCTTC
>TRBV19|.|TRBJ1-5|15
CASSIREGNNQPQHF
TGTGCCAGTAGTATACGGGAGGGGAACAATCAGCCCCAGCATTTT
>TRBV5-4|TRBD1|TRBJ1-1|17
CASSPPGTGNPNTEAFF
TGTGCCAGCAGCCCCCCCGGGACAGGAAACCCGAACACTGAAGCTTTCTTT
>TRBV7-5|.|TRBJ1-2|14
CVRSSWEGNYGYTF
TGTGTCAGAAGCTCGTGGGAGGGCAACTATGGCTACACCTTC
>TRBV5-1|TRBD1|TRBJ1-2|16
CASSLTDRVEFHGYTF
TGCGCCAGCAGCTTAACGGACAGGGTGGAATTCCATGGCTACACCTTC
>TRBV18|.|TRBJ1-5|17
CASSPPDQGSSNQPQHF
TGTGCCAGCTCACCACCCGATCAGGGGTCCAGCAATCAGCCCCAGCATTTT
>TRBV6-1|TRBD2|TRBJ2-3|17
CASSGPGGGRSTDTQYF
TGTGCCAGCAGTGGCCCCGGCGGGGGTCGAAGCACAGATACGCAGTATTTT